This T cell receptor (beta chain) was profiled in a study of cytomegalovirus exposure and HLA in healthy donors. Researchers ran the PCR with 60 Vbeta and 13 Jbeta primers. TCRdb keeps only in-frame clones here, not all; method: immunoSEQ multiplex PCR. The data show about 190,000 clones, approximately 79% seen once. The TCR sequence derives from a young woman in good health and CMV-seronegative. The sequenced material came from PBMCs.

The CDR3: CASSPQGPTEAFF. The CDR3 DNA is TGTGCCAGCAGCCCCCAGGGTCCGACTGAAGCTTTCTTT. The chain has TRBV9 and TRBJ1-1, with D perhaps TRBD1 (5 bases). Germline V gene data show CDR1 as SGDLS and CDR2 as YYNGEE. Trimming stripped 4 bases from V and 5 bases from J, with 12 bases between. This CDR3 is 13 amino acids long.